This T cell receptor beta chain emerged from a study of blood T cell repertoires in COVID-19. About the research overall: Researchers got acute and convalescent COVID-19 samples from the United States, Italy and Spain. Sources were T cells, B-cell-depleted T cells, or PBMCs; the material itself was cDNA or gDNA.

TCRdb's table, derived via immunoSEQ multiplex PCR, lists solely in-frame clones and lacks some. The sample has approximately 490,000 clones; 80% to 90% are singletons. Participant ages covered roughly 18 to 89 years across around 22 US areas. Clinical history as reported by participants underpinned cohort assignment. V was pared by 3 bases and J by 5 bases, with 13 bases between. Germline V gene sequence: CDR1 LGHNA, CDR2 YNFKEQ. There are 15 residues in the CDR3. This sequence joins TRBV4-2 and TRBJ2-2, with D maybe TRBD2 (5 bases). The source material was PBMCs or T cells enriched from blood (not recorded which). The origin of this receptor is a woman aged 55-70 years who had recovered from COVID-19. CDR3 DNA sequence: TGTGCCAGCAGCCAGAGGGAAGGGAAAACCGGGGAGCTGTTTTTT. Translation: CASSQREGKTGELFF.